This entry concerns a single T cell receptor (beta chain). No antigen is known for it. Germline V lookup: CDR1 MDHEN, CDR2 SYDVKM. J was trimmed by 2 bases and V by 4 bases; bases with no gene match: 9. This CDR3 comprises 16 residues. The data were obtained in a study of spatial heterogeneity in lung cancer. About the research overall: Where available, sequencing covered follow-up PBMC samples, taken at a median of roughly 22 months after resection. Compared with alpha-chain sequences, beta-chain sequences were consistently detected in greater numbers.

Every molecule of TCR cDNA had its own unique molecular identifier. MiXCR, run by TCRdb on the 5' RACE reads, gives a single entry per CDR3 protein. This sample yields some 120,000 distinct CDR3 sequences, of which 9.5% to 15% are seen a single time; roughly 17% belongs to the top ten. Time point of the sample: blood at routine non-recurrence follow-up after resection. TCRs were sequenced from unsorted whole RNA of tumor, nontumor lung or PBMC. Findings of the study overall: Ubiquitous expanded tumor TCRs surfaced in blood more at resection than they did at follow-up.

The sequence was obtained from a male donor with early-stage non-small cell lung cancer. The chain recombines TRBV28 with TRBJ2-7; 9 bases align to TRBD1. Sequencing was performed on PBMCs, taken at follow-up. CDR3 in amino acids: CASSSPGQGSPYEQYF. DNA for the CDR3: TGTGCCAGCAGTTCCCCGGGACAGGGTTCCCCCTACGAGCAGTACTTC.